Shown below are 2 T cell receptor beta chains from a single sample sequenced in a study of blood T cell repertoires in COVID-19. Measured with immunoSEQ multiplex PCR; TCRdb has only the in-frame clones, and not every one. The sample holds 200,000 to 250,000 clones; around 86% are singletons and the top ten take more than 2.5%. Sequenced: peripheral blood. Receptors originate from a woman under 40 who had recovered from COVID-19.

This sequence joins TRBV6-2 or TRBV6-3 and TRBJ1-5; no definite D call. Germline-derived CDR1 and CDR2 are MNHEY and SVGEGT. V dropped 7 bases and J dropped 0 bases, with 16 bases sitting between them. The CDR3 is made up of 16 amino acids. Written as DNA, the CDR3 is TGTGCCAGCACCCCCTCGGGTCGAAATAGCAATCAGCCCCAGCATTTT. It codes for CASTPSGRNSNQPQHF.

The chain recombines TRBV11-3 with TRBJ1-1; no clear D. The CDR3 is 13 residues long. The V end lost 0 bases, the J end lost 8 bases, and 10 bases lay between the germline ends. The germline gives CDR1 SGHNT, CDR2 YENEEA. The CDR3 is CASSLDPGTEAFF. DNA of the CDR3: TGTGCCAGCAGCTTAGATCCTGGCACGGAAGCTTTCTTT.